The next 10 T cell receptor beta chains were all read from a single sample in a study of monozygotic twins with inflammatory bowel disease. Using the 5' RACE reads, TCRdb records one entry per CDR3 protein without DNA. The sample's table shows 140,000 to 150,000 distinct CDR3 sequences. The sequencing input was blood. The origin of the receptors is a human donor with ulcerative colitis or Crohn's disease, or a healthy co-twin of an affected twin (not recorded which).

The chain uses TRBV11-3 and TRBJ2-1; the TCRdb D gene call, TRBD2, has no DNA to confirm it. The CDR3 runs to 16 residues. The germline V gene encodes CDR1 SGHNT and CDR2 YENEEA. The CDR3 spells CASSLGGAGEGNEQFF.

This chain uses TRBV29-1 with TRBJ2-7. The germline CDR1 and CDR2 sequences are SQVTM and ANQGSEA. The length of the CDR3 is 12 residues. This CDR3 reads CSVARGVGEQYF.

CDR3 protein: CASSLTSGRPYEQYF. The chain links TRBV5-1 to TRBJ2-7; TCRdb selects TRBD2, and the lack of DNA leaves this call unchecked. This CDR3 has 15 amino acids. Germline lookup yields CDR1 SGHRS and CDR2 YFSETQ.

The CDR3 loop reads CASSSGQPQHF. The chain employs TRBV12-3 or TRBV12-4 and TRBJ1-5. This CDR3 spans 11 amino acids.

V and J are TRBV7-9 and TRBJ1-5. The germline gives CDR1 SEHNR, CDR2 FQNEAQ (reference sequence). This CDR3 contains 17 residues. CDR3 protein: CASSLTLGRYSNQPQHF.

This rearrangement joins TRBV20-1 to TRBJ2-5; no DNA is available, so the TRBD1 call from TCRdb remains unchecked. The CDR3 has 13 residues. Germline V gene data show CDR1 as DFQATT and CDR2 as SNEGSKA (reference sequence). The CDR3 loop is CSALDRGIETQYF.

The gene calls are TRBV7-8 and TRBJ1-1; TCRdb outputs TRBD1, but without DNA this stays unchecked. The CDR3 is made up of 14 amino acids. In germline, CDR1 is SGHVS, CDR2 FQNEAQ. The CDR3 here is CASSPIRANTEAFF.

CDR3 in amino acids: CASRIHDYTDTQYF. The chain has TRBV6-1 and TRBJ2-3. The V gene's germline CDR1 is MNHNS and CDR2 SASEGT. The CDR3 totals 14 residues.

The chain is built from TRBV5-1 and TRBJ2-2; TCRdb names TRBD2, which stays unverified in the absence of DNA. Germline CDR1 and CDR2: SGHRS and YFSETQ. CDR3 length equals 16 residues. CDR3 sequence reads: CASSLAAAGLRRELFF.

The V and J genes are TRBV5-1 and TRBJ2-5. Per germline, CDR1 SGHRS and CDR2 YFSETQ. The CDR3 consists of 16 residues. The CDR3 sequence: CASSLGLTWLQETQYF.